The rows below give T cell receptor beta chains drawn from one sample of a study of control samples from healthy donors and cancer patients. The repertoire was sequenced with immunoSEQ multiplex PCR; TCRdb's copy has only in-frame clones and lacks some. The data contain about 20,000 clones, roughly 84% of them singletons. The specimen was PBMCs. The source is a woman aged 65 to 85 with colorectal cancer. Each CDR3 is given without its conserved first and last residue. Clone size, where shown, is once, few, many, or a class for clones that have expanded.

v_call: TRBV2
clone_size: -
j_call: TRBJ2-5
cdr3_aa: ASSGMTGRHIETQY

v_call: TRBV2
clone_size: -
j_call: TRBJ2-1
cdr3_aa: ASSEAGGPSEQF

v_call: TRBV27
clone_size: once
j_call: TRBJ1-4
cdr3_aa: ATSRTLTGRAEKLF

v_call: TRBV6-5
clone_size: -
j_call: TRBJ1-1
cdr3_aa: ASSYTNSFLNTEAF

v_call: TRBV29-1
clone_size: -
j_call: TRBJ1-1
cdr3_aa: SVCRRQAQNTEAF

v_call: TRBV5-1
clone_size: -
j_call: TRBJ2-7
cdr3_aa: ASSVHTTGLRYEQY

v_call: TRBV9
clone_size: -
j_call: TRBJ2-5
cdr3_aa: ASSPGTSRKETQY

v_call: TRBV4-2
clone_size: -
j_call: TRBJ2-3
cdr3_aa: ASSQDGSTDTQY

v_call: TRBV11-2
clone_size: -
j_call: TRBJ2-5
cdr3_aa: ASSLVMGRKETQY

v_call: TRBV12-3/TRBV12-4
clone_size: few
j_call: TRBJ2-3
cdr3_aa: ASTGLKDTQY

v_call: TRBV27
clone_size: -
j_call: TRBJ1-2
cdr3_aa: ASSPQGGGYT

v_call: TRBV15
clone_size: -
j_call: TRBJ2-7
cdr3_aa: ATSRGGGSSYEQY

v_call: TRBV4-3
clone_size: few
j_call: TRBJ1-1
cdr3_aa: ASSQAGQARTEAF

v_call: TRBV6-2/TRBV6-3
clone_size: -
j_call: TRBJ2-7
cdr3_aa: ASSFSGGLYEQY

v_call: TRBV5-6
clone_size: -
j_call: TRBJ2-2
cdr3_aa: ASSSLSISNTGELF

v_call: TRBV5-1
clone_size: once
j_call: TRBJ2-7
cdr3_aa: ASKGDTGRAEQY

v_call: TRBV9
clone_size: -
j_call: TRBJ2-3
cdr3_aa: ASSPDGVRTDTQY

v_call: TRBV25-1
clone_size: -
j_call: TRBJ2-3
cdr3_aa: ASSEEGYTQY

v_call: TRBV5-6
clone_size: once
j_call: TRBJ2-3
cdr3_aa: ASSLAPAVATDTQY

v_call: TRBV5-6
clone_size: -
j_call: TRBJ1-3
cdr3_aa: ASSQGQPGNTIY

v_call: TRBV7-3
clone_size: -
j_call: TRBJ1-1
cdr3_aa: ASSLTFGGSTEAF

v_call: TRBV9
clone_size: few
j_call: TRBJ1-2
cdr3_aa: ASSVQDGEGGASGYT

v_call: TRBV29-1
clone_size: -
j_call: TRBJ2-7
cdr3_aa: SAYSPTGNTYEQY

v_call: TRBV11-2
clone_size: -
j_call: TRBJ1-2
cdr3_aa: ASSSRKRGPRYGYT